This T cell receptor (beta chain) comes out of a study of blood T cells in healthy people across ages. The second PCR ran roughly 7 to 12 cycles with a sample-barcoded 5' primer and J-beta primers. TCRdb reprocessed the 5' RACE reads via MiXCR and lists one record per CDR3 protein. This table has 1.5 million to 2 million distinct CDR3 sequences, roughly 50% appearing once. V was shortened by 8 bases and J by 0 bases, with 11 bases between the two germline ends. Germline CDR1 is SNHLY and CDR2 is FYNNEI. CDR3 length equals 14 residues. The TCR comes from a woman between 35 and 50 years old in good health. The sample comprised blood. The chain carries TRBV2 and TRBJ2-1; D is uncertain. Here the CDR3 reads CASRPASSYNEQFF. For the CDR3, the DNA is TGTGCCAGCCGCCCTGCTAGCTCCTACAATGAGCAGTTCTTC.